The 20 T cell receptor beta chains in this list originate from one sample, sequenced in a study of T cells in Graves' hyperthyroidism and ophthalmopathy. TCR beta CDR3 regions were amplified from RNA. The HTBI primer set was used in a first-round RT-PCR of the TCR CDR3. TCRdb reprocessed the multiplex PCR reads via MiXCR and lists one record per CDR3 protein. The sample lists around 700,000 distinct CDR3 sequences, around 20% occurring once. The specimen sequenced was blood. Every receptor here comes from a woman aged 45-65 years with Graves' hyperthyroidism that later progressed to Graves' ophthalmopathy.

There are many counts of this clonotype. This rearrangement joins TRBV30 to TRBJ1-1; TRBD1 is a possible D gene (5 bases). Trimming left V 5 bases short and J 11 bases short, with 15 bases between. The germline V gene has CDR1 GTSNPN and CDR2 SVGIG (reference sequence). The CDR3 is made up of 11 amino acids. The CDR3 nucleotides read TGTGCCTGGTCGATCGGGGGGGTGGCTTTCTTT. It codes for CAWSIGGVAFF.

This clonotype was counted at least ten times. The rearrangement uses TRBV7-6 and TRBJ2-2; no reliable D call. V lost 1 base, J lost 0 bases, and 9 bases lay in between. Germline V lookup: CDR1 SGHVS, CDR2 FNYEAQ. CDR3 length equals 16 residues. For the CDR3, the DNA is TGTGCCAGCAGCTTAGGTTCAGGCCCGAACACCGGGGAGCTGTTTTTT. Residues: CASSLGSGPNTGELFF. The full variable domain, its missing parts supplied by reference TRBV7-6 and TRBJ2-2, is GAGVSQSPRYKVTKRGQDVALRCDPISGHVSLYWYRQALGQGPEFLTYFNYEAQQDKSGLPNDRFSAERPEGSISTLTIQRTEQRDSAMYRCASSLGSGPNTGELFFGEGSRLTVL.

This clonotype appeared many times. The V call is TRBV5-1, the J call TRBJ2-3; D remains ambiguous. Germline V CDR1 and CDR2: SGHRS, YFSETQ. The CDR3 covers 14 residues. Trimming pared 1 base from V and 6 bases from J, leaving 12 bases between. The CDR3: CASSLLGFSDTQYF. For the CDR3, the DNA is TGCGCCAGCAGCTTGTTAGGTTTCTCGGATACGCAGTATTTT.

This rearrangement joins TRBV6-2 or TRBV6-3 to TRBJ2-3; D is possibly TRBD2 (6 bases). Looked up from germline, CDR1 is MNHEY and CDR2 is SVGEGT. The V and J ends lost 2 bases and 2 bases respectively, with 11 bases between them. This CDR3 spans 15 amino acids. CDR3 sequence (DNA): TGTGCCAGCAGTTACCCCCCGGGGGACACAGATACGCAGTATTTT. Its protein is CASSYPPGDTDTQYF.

Regarding this clonotype: This may arise from a read error, as a much more abundant clone is one base away. The chain couples TRBV11-1 to TRBJ2-3; D ambiguous. Germline V gene sequence: CDR1 SGHAT, CDR2 FQDESV (reference sequence). The length of the CDR3 is 14 residues. The DNA of the CDR3 is TGTGCCGGCAGCCCCGTAGGGAGCACAGATACGCAGTATTTT. The encoded protein is CAGSPVGSTDTQYF. Together with reference TRBV11-1 and TRBJ2-3, the CDR3 gives the full variable domain: EAEVAQSPRYKITEKSQAVAFWCDPISGHATLYWYRQILGQGPELLVQFQDESVVDDSQLPKDRFSAERLKGVDSTLKIQPAELGDSAMYLCAGSPVGSTDTQYFGPGTRLTVL.

This sequence joins TRBV6-2 or TRBV6-3 and TRBJ1-1; TRBD1 agrees at 7 bases. J was trimmed by 1 base and V by 7 bases; bases with no gene match: 18. Germline CDR1 MNHEY, CDR2 SVGEGT. The CDR3 runs 18 residues. CDR3 nucleotide sequence: TGTGCCAGCAACCACCTCAGAACAGGGGCTATAGGGAACACTGAAGCTTTCTTT. Its translation is CASNHLRTGAIGNTEAFF.

This clonotype turned up a few times. An end of the junction differs from the germline gene, which may be a read error. The chain carries TRBV18 and TRBJ1-2; D remains ambiguous. The CDR3 runs 14 residues. Germline-derived CDR1 and CDR2 are KGHSH and LQKENI. The CDR3 bases are TGTGCCAGCTCCCCTCCGGTTTCGAACTATGACTACACCTTC. It specifies CASSPPVSNYDYTF.

This clonotype appeared many times. The V call is TRBV7-8, the J call TRBJ1-1; D is undetermined. This CDR3 is 14 amino acids long. Between the trimmed V and J ends, which lost 6 bases and 3 bases, there was a span of 14 bases. Germline V gene lookup returns CDR1 SGHVS and CDR2 FQNEAQ. The CDR3, as DNA: TGTGCCAGCAGGGTCGCGGTTTTTGACACTGAAGCTTTCTTT. This sequence encodes CASRVAVFDTEAFF.

This clonotype occurred many times. This rearrangement joins TRBV20-1 to TRBJ2-7; D is possibly TRBD1 (6 bases). V shed 5 bases and J shed 7 bases, with 21 bases lying between them. This CDR3 contains 14 residues. From germline, CDR1 is DFQATT and CDR2 SNEGSKA (reference sequence). The CDR3 nucleotides read TGCAGTGCTCCCCGCAGGGGCGAGCCGGGGGAGCAGTACTTC. This sequence encodes CSAPRRGEPGEQYF.

The chain joins TRBV27 to TRBJ2-7; tentative D call: TRBD1 (5 bases). The CDR3 is 14 amino acids. V gave up 5 bases and J gave up 3 bases, with 14 bases separating them. Germline CDR1 reads MNHEY; CDR2 reads SMNVEV (reference sequence). The CDR3 protein is CASSPSGYGYEQYF. The CDR3 bases are TGTGCCAGCAGTCCATCAGGGTATGGCTACGAGCAGTACTTC.

This clonotype appeared a few times. The rearrangement joins TRBV5-1 to TRBJ2-3, with D perhaps TRBD1 (6 bases). The germline CDR1 and CDR2 sequences are SGHRS and YFSETQ. With 0 bases removed from V and 4 bases from J, the gap between germline ends came to 15 bases. This CDR3 is built from 16 residues. CDR3 sequence (DNA): TGCGCCAGCAGCTTGGTGGGCAGGGGATTCGCAGATACGCAGTATTTT. Translating it yields CASSLVGRGFADTQYF.

This clonotype has just a few counts. V is TRBV12-3 or TRBV12-4 and J is TRBJ2-7; D gene uncertain. This CDR3 contains 15 residues. Trimming shortened V by 5 bases and J by 0 bases, and 14 bases separated the two germline ends. The CDR3 is CASSPDVASSYEQYF. The CDR3 DNA reads as TGTGCCAGCAGTCCCGACGTCGCTAGCTCCTACGAGCAGTACTTC.

At least ten counts were recorded for this clonotype. This chain uses TRBV7-9 with TRBJ1-1, with TRBD1 matching 7 bases. Per germline, CDR1 SEHNR and CDR2 FQNEAQ (reference sequence). The CDR3 totals 14 residues. V lost 5 bases to trimming and J lost 3 bases; unmatched junction nucleotides: 6. The CDR3 DNA follows: TGTGCCAGCAGCAGAGGGGGCGCGGACACTGAAGCTTTCTTT. Its protein is CASSRGGADTEAFF.

This clonotype was counted at least ten times. This chain uses TRBV10-3 with TRBJ1-1; 7 bases are a match to TRBD1. The germline CDR1 and CDR2 sequences are ENHRY and SYGVKD. J gave up 5 bases and V 3 bases, and 9 bases lay outside the gene matches. The CDR3 consists of 15 residues. DNA for the CDR3: TGTGCCATCAGTGATGGGGCAGGGGGAAATACTGAAGCTTTCTTT. Its protein is CAISDGAGGNTEAFF.

The rearrangement uses TRBV5-1 and TRBJ1-5; D is perhaps TRBD1 (5 bases). CDR3 length: 14 residues. From germline, CDR1 is SGHRS and CDR2 YFSETQ. V was clipped by 2 bases and J by 5 bases, with 11 bases between them. CDR3 region: CASSFDSSDQPQHF. The CDR3 nucleotides read TGCGCCAGCAGCTTCGACAGCAGCGATCAGCCCCAGCATTTT.

This clonotype was seen ten or more times. The chain links TRBV7-3 to TRBJ2-1; 9 positions match TRBD2. Trimming cost V 2 bases and J 7 bases; bases outside gene matches: 3. Germline CDR1 reads SGHTA; CDR2 reads FQGTGA. The CDR3 totals 14 residues. This CDR3 is CASSLAGGPNEQFF. Written as DNA, the CDR3 is TGTGCCAGCAGCTTAGCGGGGGGGCCGAATGAGCAGTTCTTC.

This clonotype was counted between two and nine times. The chain is built from TRBV5-6 and TRBJ2-3; 7 positions match TRBD1. This CDR3 has 16 residues. Looked up from germline, CDR1 is SGHDT and CDR2 is YYEEEE. Trimming removed 4 bases from V and 3 bases from J; junction bases left unmatched: 11. The CDR3, as DNA: TGTGCCAGCAGCGAACGGACAATCAGGGGGACAGATACGCAGTATTTT. It translates to CASSERTIRGTDTQYF.

V usage is TRBV9 and J usage is TRBJ2-2, with D hard to call. CDR3 length: 16 residues. Trimming cost V 0 bases and J 1 base, with 10 bases left between them. From germline, CDR1 is SGDLS and CDR2 YYNGEE. For the CDR3, the DNA is TGTGCCAGCAGCGTAGTCGCAGGTTGGAACACCGGGGAGCTGTTTTTT. Protein product: CASSVVAGWNTGELFF. The complete variable domain, with remaining parts taken from reference TRBV9 and TRBJ2-2, reads DSGVTQTPKHLITATGQRVTLRCSPRSGDLSVYWYQQSLDQGLQFLIQYYNGEERAKGNILERFSAQQFPDLHSELNLSSLELGDSALYFCASSVVAGWNTGELFFGEGSRLTVL.

The gene calls are TRBV12-3 or TRBV12-4 and TRBJ2-2; TRBD2 is a possible D gene (7 bases). This CDR3 is 12 amino acids long. V was cut by 7 bases and J by 8 bases, with 11 bases left in between. CDR3 loop: CASNRGGGELFF. The DNA of the CDR3 is TGTGCCAGCAATAGGGGGGGGGGGGAGCTGTTTTTT.

The CDR3 reads CASTMRQGRDEQYF. The CDR3 DNA follows: TGTGCCAGCACCATGAGGCAGGGAAGAGACGAGCAGTACTTC. The genes are TRBV6-1 and TRBJ2-7; D may be TRBD1 (5 bases). The V gene lost 7 bases and the J gene lost 5 bases, with 18 bases spanning the gap. The CDR3 is 14 amino acids. Germline lookup yields CDR1 MNHNS and CDR2 SASEGT.